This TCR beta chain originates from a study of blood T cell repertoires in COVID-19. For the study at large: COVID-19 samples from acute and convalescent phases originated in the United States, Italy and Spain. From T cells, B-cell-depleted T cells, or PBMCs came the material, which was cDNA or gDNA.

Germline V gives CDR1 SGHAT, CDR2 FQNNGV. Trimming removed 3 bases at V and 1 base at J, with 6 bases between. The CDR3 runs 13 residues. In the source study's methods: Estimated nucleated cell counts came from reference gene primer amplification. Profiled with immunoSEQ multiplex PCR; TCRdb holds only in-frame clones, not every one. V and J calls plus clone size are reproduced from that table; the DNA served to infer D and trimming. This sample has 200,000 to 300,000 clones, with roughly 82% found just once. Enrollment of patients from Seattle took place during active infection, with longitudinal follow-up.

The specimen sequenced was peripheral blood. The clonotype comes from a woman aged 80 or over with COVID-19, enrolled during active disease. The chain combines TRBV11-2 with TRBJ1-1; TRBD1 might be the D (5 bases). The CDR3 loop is CASSLGQNTEAFF. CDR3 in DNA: TGTGCCAGCAGCTTGGGGCAGAACACTGAAGCTTTCTTT.